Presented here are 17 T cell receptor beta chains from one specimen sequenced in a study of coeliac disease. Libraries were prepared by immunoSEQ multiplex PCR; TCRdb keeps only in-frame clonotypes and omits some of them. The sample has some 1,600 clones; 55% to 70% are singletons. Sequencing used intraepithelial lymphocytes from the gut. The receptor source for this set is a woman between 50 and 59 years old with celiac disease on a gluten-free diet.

The CDR3 DNA reads TGTGCCAGTAGTATGGGGACAGGGGCGCTGCTCGGGTTCTCTGGAAACACCATATATTTT. Residues: CASSMGTGALLGFSGNTIYF. The rearrangement joins TRBV19 to TRBJ1-3; 10 nucleotides agree with TRBD1. CDR3 length: 20 residues. V lost 3 bases, J lost 0 bases, and 14 bases stayed unmatched. Germline V gene lookup returns CDR1 LNHDA and CDR2 SQIVND (reference sequence).

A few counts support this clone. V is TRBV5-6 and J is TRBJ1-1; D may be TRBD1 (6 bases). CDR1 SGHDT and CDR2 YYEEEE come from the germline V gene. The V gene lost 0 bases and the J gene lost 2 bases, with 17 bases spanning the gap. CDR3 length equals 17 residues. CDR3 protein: CASSLEGVSKVNTEAFF. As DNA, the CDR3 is TGTGCCAGCAGCTTGGAGGGGGTCAGTAAAGTCAACACTGAAGCTTTCTTT.

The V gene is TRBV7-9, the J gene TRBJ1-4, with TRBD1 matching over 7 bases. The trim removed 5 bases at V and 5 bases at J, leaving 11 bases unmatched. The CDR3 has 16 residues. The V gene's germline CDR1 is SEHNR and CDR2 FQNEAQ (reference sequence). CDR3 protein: CASSPSPGQRNEKLFF. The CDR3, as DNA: TGTGCCAGCAGCCCCTCCCCGGGACAGCGAAATGAAAAACTGTTTTTT.

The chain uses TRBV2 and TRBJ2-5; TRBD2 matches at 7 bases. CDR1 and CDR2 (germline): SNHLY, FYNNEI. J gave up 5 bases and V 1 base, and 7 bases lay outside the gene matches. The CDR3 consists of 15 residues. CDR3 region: CASSEGGNSGETQYF. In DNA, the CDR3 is TGTGCCAGCAGTGAAGGGGGGAATAGCGGGGAGACCCAGTACTTC.

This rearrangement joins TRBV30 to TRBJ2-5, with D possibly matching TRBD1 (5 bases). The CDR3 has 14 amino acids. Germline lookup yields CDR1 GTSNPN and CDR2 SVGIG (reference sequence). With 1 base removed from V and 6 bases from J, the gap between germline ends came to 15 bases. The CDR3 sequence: CAWSDLAGKKTQYF. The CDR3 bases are TGTGCCTGGAGTGACTTGGCAGGGAAAAAGACCCAGTACTTC.

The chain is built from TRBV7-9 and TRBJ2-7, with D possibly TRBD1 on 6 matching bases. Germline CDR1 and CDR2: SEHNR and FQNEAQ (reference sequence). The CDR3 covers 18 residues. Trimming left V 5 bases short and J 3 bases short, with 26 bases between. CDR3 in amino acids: CASSRLIDRVRGIYEQYF. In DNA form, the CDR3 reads TGTGCCAGCAGCAGGCTTATAGATCGTGTGAGGGGGATCTACGAGCAGTACTTC. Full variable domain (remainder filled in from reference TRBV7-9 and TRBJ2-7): DTGVSQNPRHKITKRGQNVTFRCDPISEHNRLYWYRQTLGQGPEFLTYFQNEAQLEKSRLLSDRFSAERPKGSFSTLEIQRTEQGDSAMYLCASSRLIDRVRGIYEQYFGPGTRLTVT.

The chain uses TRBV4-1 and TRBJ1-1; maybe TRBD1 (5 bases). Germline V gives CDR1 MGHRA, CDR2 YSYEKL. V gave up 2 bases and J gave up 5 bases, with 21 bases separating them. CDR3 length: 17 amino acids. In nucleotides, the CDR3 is TGCGCCAGCAGCCAATATATACTGGACAAGGAATATACTGAAGCTTTCTTT. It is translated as CASSQYILDKEYTEAFF.

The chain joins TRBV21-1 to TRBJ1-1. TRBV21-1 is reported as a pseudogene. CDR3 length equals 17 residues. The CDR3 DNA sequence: TGTGCCAGCAGACATAATGTAGCTAACACAATTCGCACTGAAGCTTTCTTT. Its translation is CASRHNVANTIRTEAFF.

The CDR3 spells CAGAGQENTEAFF. CDR3 DNA sequence: TGTGCTGGGGCCGGACAGGAGAACACTGAAGCTTTCTTT. The rearrangement joins TRBV7-9 to TRBJ1-1, with 7 bases fitting TRBD1. The germline gives CDR1 SEHNR, CDR2 FQNEAQ (reference sequence). CDR3 length: 13 residues.

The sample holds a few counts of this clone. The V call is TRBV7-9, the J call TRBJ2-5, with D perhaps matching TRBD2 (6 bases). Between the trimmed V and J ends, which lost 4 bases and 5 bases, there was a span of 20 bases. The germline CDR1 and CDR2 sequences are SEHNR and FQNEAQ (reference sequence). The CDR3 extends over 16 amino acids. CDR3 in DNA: TGTGCCAGCAGCTCCCTCCCCTGGGGAGGTCTCGAGACCCAGTACTTC. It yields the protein CASSSLPWGGLETQYF.

The CDR3 loop is CASGPRGGRGYTF. The DNA of the CDR3 is TGTGCTAGTGGTCCCCGTGGAGGTCGGGGCTACACCTTC. The V call is TRBV12-5, the J call TRBJ1-2; no clear D gene. The CDR3 is made up of 13 amino acids. The germline V gene has CDR1 LGHNT and CDR2 FRNRAP. V lost 5 bases and J lost 8, with 15 bases in between.

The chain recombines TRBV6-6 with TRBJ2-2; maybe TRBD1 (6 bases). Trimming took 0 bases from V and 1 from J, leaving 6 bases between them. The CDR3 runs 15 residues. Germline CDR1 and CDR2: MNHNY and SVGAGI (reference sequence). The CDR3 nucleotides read TGTGCCAGCAGTTACTCGACAGGGAACACCGGGGAGCTGTTTTTT. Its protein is CASSYSTGNTGELFF.

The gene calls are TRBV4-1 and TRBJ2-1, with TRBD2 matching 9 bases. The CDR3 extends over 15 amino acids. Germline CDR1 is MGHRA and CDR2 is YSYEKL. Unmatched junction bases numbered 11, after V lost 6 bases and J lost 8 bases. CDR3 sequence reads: CASSLGLAGNYEQFF. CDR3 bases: TGCGCCAGCAGTCTCGGGCTAGCGGGGAATTATGAGCAGTTCTTC.

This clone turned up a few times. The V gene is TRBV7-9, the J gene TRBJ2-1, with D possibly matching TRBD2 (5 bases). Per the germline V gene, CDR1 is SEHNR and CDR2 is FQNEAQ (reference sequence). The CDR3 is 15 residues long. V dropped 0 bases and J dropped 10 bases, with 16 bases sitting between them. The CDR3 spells CASSLARGLAHEQFF. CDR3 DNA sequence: TGTGCCAGCAGCTTAGCAAGAGGGCTAGCCCACGAGCAGTTCTTC.

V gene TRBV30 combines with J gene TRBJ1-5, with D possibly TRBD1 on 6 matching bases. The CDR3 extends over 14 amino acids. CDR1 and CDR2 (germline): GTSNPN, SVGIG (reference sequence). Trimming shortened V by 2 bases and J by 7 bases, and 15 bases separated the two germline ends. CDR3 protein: CAWSTNRVGQPQHF. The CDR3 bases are TGTGCCTGGAGTACCAACAGGGTTGGCCAGCCCCAGCATTTT.

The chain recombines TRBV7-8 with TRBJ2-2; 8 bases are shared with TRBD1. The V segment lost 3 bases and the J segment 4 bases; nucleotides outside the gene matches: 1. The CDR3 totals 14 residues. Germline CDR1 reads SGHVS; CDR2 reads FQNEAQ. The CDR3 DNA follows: TGTGCCAGCAGCTTCACAGGGGGCACCGGGGAGCTGTTTTTT. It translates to CASSFTGGTGELFF. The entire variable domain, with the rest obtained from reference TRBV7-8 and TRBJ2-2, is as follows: GAGVSQSPRYKVAKRGQDVALRCDPISGHVSLFWYQQALGQGPEFLTYFQNEAQLDKSGLPSDRFFAERPEGSVSTLKIQRTQQEDSAVYLCASSFTGGTGELFFGEGSRLTVL.

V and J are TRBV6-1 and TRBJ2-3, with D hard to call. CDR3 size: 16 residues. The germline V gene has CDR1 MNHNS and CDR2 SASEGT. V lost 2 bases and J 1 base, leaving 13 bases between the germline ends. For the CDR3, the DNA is TGTGCCAGCAGTGAATTTACAACTCTAGGCACAGATACGCAGTATTTT. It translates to CASSEFTTLGTDTQYF.